Below, 17 T cell receptor beta chains from the same sample are listed, as sequenced in a study of blood T cell repertoires in COVID-19. Profiling relied on immunoSEQ multiplex PCR, and the TCRdb table lists in-frame clones only, not all of them. The sample has some 180,000 clones; around 89% are singletons. Sequencing was done on a sample of peripheral blood. Every receptor here comes from a man aged 50 to 60 with acute or convalescent COVID-19.

The chain combines TRBV5-1 with TRBJ2-5, with D maybe TRBD1 (6 bases). The germline CDR1 and CDR2 sequences are SGHRS and YFSETQ. Deletions cut 4 bases from V and 3 bases from J, with 16 bases between. This CDR3 spans 15 amino acids. The CDR3 nucleotides are TGCGCCAGCAGCCCCAGTGGGGGCTATGAAGAGACCCAGTACTTC. It codes for CASSPSGGYEETQYF. The whole variable domain, remainder taken from reference TRBV5-1 and TRBJ2-5, is KAGVTQTPRYLIKTRGQQVTLSCSPISGHRSVSWYQQTPGQGLQFLFEYFSETQRNKGNFPGRFSGRQFSNSRSEMNVSTLELGDSALYLCASSPSGGYEETQYFGPGTRLLVL.

The rearrangement joins TRBV27 to TRBJ2-7; maybe TRBD1 (5 bases). The germline gives CDR1 MNHEY, CDR2 SMNVEV (reference sequence). V shed 1 base and J shed 1 base, with 8 bases lying between them. This CDR3 has 14 amino acids. Here the CDR3 DNA reads TGTGCCAGCAGTTTATGGGGCAGTTCCTACGAGCAGTACTTC. Residues: CASSLWGSSYEQYF.

The gene calls are TRBV15 and TRBJ2-2, with 7 bases fitting TRBD2. V was clipped by 5 bases and J by 3 bases; unmatched bases: 6. This CDR3 has 15 residues. The germline gives CDR1 LNHNV, CDR2 YYDKDF (reference sequence). The CDR3 here is CATSRGTTDTGELFF. The CDR3 coding sequence is TGTGCCACCAGCCGCGGGACTACCGACACCGGGGAGCTGTTTTTT.

The chain couples TRBV7-9 to TRBJ2-5, with 7 bases identical to TRBD1. This CDR3 has 16 residues. The V segment lost 5 bases and the J segment 0 bases; nucleotides outside the gene matches: 9. From germline, CDR1 is SEHNR and CDR2 FQNEAQ (reference sequence). The chain's CDR3 is CASSARDSSYQETQYF. The CDR3 nucleotides are TGTGCCAGCAGCGCAAGGGACAGCTCTTACCAAGAGACCCAGTACTTC.

The chain links TRBV9 to TRBJ1-1; unclear D gene. The CDR3 loop spans 12 amino acids. V gave up 4 bases and J gave up 1 base, with 5 bases separating them. Germline CDR1 is SGDLS and CDR2 is YYNGEE. The CDR3 region has the DNA TGTGCCAGCAGCCGGGGGAACACTGAAGCTTTCTTT. This sequence encodes CASSRGNTEAFF.

This chain uses TRBV7-9 with TRBJ2-2; 7 nucleotides line up with TRBD2. After removal of 4 bases from V and 6 bases from J, the junction contained 11 bases not matched to a gene. CDR1 SEHNR and CDR2 FQNEAQ come from the germline V gene (reference sequence). The CDR3 runs 16 residues. DNA of the CDR3: TGTGCCAGCAGCTCCCCGAACCGGGGGGAGGCCGGGGAGCTGTTTTTT. The encoded protein is CASSSPNRGEAGELFF.

This chain joins TRBV7-2 and TRBJ2-6, with 8 bases fitting TRBD1. Trimming removed 5 bases from V and 4 bases from J; junction bases left unmatched: 7. From germline, CDR1 is SGHTA and CDR2 FQGNSA. CDR3 size: 16 residues. The CDR3 loop is CASSGRTGLGANVLTF. Here the CDR3 DNA reads TGTGCCAGCAGCGGACGGACAGGGTTAGGGGCCAACGTCCTGACTTTC.

This rearrangement joins TRBV6-6 to TRBJ1-3, with D unclear. Germline CDR1 reads MNHNY; CDR2 reads SVGAGI (reference sequence). The V end lost 0 bases, the J end lost 1 base, and 4 bases lay between the germline ends. The CDR3 contains 14 residues. The CDR3 is CASSYSSSGNTIYF. CDR3 nucleotide sequence: TGTGCCAGCAGTTACTCTTCGTCTGGAAACACCATATATTTT.

This chain uses TRBV18 with TRBJ1-5, with 8 bases that match TRBD1. J gave up 0 bases and V 3 bases, and 10 bases lay outside the gene matches. Germline CDR1 is KGHSH and CDR2 is LQKENI. The CDR3 length is 18 residues. The CDR3 loop reads CASSPIWTGTYSNQPQHF. CDR3 coding DNA: TGTGCCAGCTCACCTATTTGGACAGGGACATATAGCAATCAGCCCCAGCATTTT.

The chain is built from TRBV6-5 and TRBJ1-1; D perhaps matches TRBD1 (6 bases). There are 13 residues in the CDR3. V was trimmed by 6 bases and J by 5 bases, leaving 13 bases between them. CDR1 is MNHEY and CDR2 is SVGAGI in the germline V gene. The CDR3 loop is CASSQTGWTEAFF. In nucleotides, the CDR3 is TGTGCCAGCAGCCAAACAGGGTGGACTGAAGCTTTCTTT.

The chain is built from TRBV5-1 and TRBJ2-1; 13 bases align to TRBD2. Germline V gene lookup returns CDR1 SGHRS and CDR2 YFSETQ. Unmatched junction bases numbered 7, after V lost 3 bases and J lost 10 bases. The CDR3 sequence is 15 residues long. CDR3 sequence (DNA): TGCGCCAGCAGCTCGGGACTAGCGGGGATGGGGGAGCAGTTCTTC. Translated, it gives CASSSGLAGMGEQFF.

This clone showed up just a few times. V usage is TRBV7-8 and J usage is TRBJ1-6; TRBD1 matches at 11 bases. Losses at the gene ends were 5 bases for V and 13 bases for J; bases not matched to a gene: 7. The CDR3 sequence is 14 residues long. Germline V lookup: CDR1 SGHVS, CDR2 FQNEAQ. DNA for the CDR3: TGTGCCAGCAGCCCAGGACAGGGGGCATCGCCCCTCCACTTT. It is translated as CASSPGQGASPLHF.

The rearrangement joins TRBV27 to TRBJ2-4, with 10 bases matching TRBD2. Germline CDR1 reads MNHEY; CDR2 reads SMNVEV (reference sequence). The length of the CDR3 is 16 residues. J was trimmed by 0 bases and V by 4 bases; bases with no gene match: 3. The CDR3, as DNA: TGTGCCAGCAGTTCACTAGCGGGGCTAGCCAAAAACATTCAGTACTTC. It translates to CASSSLAGLAKNIQYF.

The genes are TRBV28 and TRBJ1-6, with D possibly being TRBD1 (5 bases). CDR3 length: 16 amino acids. Germline CDR1 is MDHEN and CDR2 is SYDVKM. V gave up 5 bases and J gave up 8 bases, with 19 bases separating them. For the CDR3, the DNA is TGTGCCAGCAGTCAATCAGGCGGGGGGGATGATTCACCCCTCCACTTT. As protein: CASSQSGGGDDSPLHF.

V is TRBV9 and J is TRBJ2-3, with 7 bases that match TRBD2. After removal of 0 bases from V and 4 bases from J, the junction contained 14 bases not matched to a gene. CDR3 size: 18 residues. Per germline, CDR1 SGDLS and CDR2 YYNGEE. In DNA form, the CDR3 reads TGTGCCAGCAGCGTAGGCCGGAGAGCGGGGAATGGAGCAGATACGCAGTATTTT. Translating it yields CASSVGRRAGNGADTQYF.

The count of this clone is one. This chain connects TRBV28 to TRBJ2-2, with 7 bases lining up with TRBD1. Germline assignment: CDR1 MDHEN and CDR2 SYDVKM. The CDR3 extends over 14 amino acids. The junction had 5 bases not matched to a gene; V was cut back by 5 bases and J by 5 bases. DNA for the CDR3: TGTGCCAGCAGTCAGCCGACAGGGACCGGGGAGCTGTTTTTT. Amino acids: CASSQPTGTGELFF. The full variable domain, its missing parts supplied by reference TRBV28 and TRBJ2-2, is DVKVTQSSRYLVKRTGEKVFLECVQDMDHENMFWYRQDPGLGLRLIYFSYDVKMKEKGDIPEGYSVSREKKERFSLILESASTNQTSMYLCASSQPTGTGELFFGEGSRLTVL.

This rearrangement joins TRBV3-1 (or the pseudogene TRBV3-2) to TRBJ1-1, with D perhaps matching TRBD1 (5 bases). Between the trimmed V and J ends, which lost 6 bases and 4 bases, there was a span of 15 bases. Germline CDR1 reads LGHDT; CDR2 reads YNNKEL (reference sequence). This CDR3 has 14 amino acids. The CDR3 nucleotides read TGTGCCAGCAGTATCGGGTTGGGGGGCACTGAAGCTTTCTTT. Its protein is CASSIGLGGTEAFF.